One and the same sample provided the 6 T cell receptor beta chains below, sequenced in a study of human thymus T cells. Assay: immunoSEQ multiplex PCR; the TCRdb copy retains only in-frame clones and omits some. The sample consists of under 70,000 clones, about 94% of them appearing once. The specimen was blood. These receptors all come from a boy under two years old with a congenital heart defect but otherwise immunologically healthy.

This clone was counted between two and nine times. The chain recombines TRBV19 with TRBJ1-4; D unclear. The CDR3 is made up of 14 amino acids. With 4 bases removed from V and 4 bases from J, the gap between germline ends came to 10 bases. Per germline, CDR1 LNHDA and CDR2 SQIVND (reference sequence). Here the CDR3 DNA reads TGTGCCAGTAGTACAGGACCGGTTAATGAAAAACTGTTTTTT. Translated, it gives CASSTGPVNEKLFF.

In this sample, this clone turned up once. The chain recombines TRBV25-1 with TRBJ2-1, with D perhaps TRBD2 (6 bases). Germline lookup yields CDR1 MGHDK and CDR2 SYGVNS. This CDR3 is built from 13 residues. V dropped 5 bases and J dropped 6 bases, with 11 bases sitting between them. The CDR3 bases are TGTGCCAGCAGTAGGACTACCTTCAATGAGCAGTTCTTC. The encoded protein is CASSRTTFNEQFF.

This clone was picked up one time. The CDR3: CASNSGTSVNEQFF. The CDR3 nucleotides are TGTGCCAGTAATTCAGGGACTAGCGTCAATGAGCAGTTCTTC. The chain combines TRBV19 with TRBJ2-1; TRBD2 matches 10 bases. Unmatched junction bases numbered 6, after V lost 7 bases and J lost 6 bases. In germline, CDR1 is LNHDA, CDR2 SQIVND (reference sequence). This CDR3 region has 14 residues.

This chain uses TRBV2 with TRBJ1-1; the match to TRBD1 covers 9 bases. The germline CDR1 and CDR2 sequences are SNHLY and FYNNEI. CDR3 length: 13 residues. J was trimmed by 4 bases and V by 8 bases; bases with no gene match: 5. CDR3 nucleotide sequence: TGTGCCAGCTTAACAGGGGGCCGCACTGAAGCTTTCTTT. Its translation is CASLTGGRTEAFF.

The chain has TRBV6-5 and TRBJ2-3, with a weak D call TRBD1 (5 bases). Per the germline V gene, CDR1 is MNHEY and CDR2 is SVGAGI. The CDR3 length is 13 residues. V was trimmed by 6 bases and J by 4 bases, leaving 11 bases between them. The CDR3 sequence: CASRPGFSDTQYF. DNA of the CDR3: TGTGCCAGCAGGCCAGGGTTTTCAGATACGCAGTATTTT.

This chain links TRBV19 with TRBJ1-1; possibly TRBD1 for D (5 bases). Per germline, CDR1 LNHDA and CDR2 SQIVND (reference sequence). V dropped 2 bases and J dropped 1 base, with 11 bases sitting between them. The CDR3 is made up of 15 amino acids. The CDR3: CASSIRWGRNTEAFF. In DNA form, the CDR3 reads TGTGCCAGTAGTATACGGTGGGGCAGGAACACTGAAGCTTTCTTT.